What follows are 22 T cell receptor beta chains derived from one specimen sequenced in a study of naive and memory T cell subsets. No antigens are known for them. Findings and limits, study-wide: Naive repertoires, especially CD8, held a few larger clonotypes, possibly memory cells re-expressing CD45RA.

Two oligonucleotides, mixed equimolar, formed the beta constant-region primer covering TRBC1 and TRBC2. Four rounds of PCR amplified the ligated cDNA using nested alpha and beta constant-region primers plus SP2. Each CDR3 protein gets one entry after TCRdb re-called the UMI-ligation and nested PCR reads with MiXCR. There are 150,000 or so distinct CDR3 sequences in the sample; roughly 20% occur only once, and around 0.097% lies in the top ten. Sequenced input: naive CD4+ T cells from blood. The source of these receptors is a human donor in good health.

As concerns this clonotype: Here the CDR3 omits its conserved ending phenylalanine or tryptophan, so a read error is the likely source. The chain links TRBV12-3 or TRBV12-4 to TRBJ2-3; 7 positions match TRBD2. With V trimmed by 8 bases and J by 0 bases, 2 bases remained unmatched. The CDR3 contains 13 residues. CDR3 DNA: TGTGCCAGCCGCGGGAGTAGCACAGATACGCAGTATCTT. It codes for CASRGSSTDTQYL.

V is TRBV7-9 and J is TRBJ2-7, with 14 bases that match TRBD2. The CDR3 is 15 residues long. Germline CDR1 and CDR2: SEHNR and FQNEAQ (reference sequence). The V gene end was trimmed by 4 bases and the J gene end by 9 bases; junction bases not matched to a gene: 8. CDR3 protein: CASSSSGTSGSRQYF. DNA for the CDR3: TGTGCCAGCAGCTCCTCCGGGACTAGCGGGAGTAGGCAGTACTTC.

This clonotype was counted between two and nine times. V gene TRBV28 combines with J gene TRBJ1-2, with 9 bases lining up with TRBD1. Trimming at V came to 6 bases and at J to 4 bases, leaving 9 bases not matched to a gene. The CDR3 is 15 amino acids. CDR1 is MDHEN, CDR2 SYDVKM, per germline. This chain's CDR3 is CASRTGGEVFYGYTF. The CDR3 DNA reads TGTGCCAGCAGAACAGGGGGCGAAGTATTCTATGGCTACACCTTC.

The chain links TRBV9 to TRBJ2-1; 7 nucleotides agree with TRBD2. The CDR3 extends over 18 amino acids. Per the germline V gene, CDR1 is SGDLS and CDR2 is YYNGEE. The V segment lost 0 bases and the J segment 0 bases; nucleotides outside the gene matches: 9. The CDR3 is CASSVGASGRYSYNEQFF. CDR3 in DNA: TGTGCCAGCAGCGTAGGGGCTAGCGGAAGATACTCCTACAATGAGCAGTTCTTC.

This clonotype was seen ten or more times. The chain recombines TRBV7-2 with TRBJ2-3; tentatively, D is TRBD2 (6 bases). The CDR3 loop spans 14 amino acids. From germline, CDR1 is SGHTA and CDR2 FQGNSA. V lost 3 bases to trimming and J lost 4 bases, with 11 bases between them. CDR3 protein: CASSLGGGADTQYF. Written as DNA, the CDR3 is TGTGCCAGCAGCTTGGGGGGAGGTGCAGATACGCAGTATTTT.

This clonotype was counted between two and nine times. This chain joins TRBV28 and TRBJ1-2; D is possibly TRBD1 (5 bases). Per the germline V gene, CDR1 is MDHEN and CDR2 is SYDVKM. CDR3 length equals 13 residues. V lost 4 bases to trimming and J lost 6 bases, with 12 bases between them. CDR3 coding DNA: TGTGCCAGCAGTTCTGGGGGTTATCATGGCTACACCTTC. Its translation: CASSSGGYHGYTF.

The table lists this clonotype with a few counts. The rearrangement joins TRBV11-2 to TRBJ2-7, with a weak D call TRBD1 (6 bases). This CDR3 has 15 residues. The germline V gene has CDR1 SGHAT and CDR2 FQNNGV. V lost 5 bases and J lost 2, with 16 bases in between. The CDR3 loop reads CASSAPSGTPYEQYF. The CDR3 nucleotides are TGTGCCAGCAGCGCCCCATCCGGGACACCCTACGAGCAGTACTTC.

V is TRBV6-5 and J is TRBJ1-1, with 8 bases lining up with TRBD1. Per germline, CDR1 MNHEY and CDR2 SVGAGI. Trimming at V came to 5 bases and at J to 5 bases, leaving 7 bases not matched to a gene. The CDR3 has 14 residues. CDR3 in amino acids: CASSPDRGGTEAFF. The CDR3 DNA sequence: TGTGCCAGCAGTCCCGACAGGGGAGGGACTGAAGCTTTCTTT.

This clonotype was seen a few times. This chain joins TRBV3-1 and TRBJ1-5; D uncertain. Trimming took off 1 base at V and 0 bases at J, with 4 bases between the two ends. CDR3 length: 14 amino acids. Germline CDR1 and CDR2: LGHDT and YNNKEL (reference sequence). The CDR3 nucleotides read TGTGCCAGCAGCCAAGGGGGTAGCAATCAGCCCCAGCATTTT. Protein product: CASSQGGSNQPQHF.

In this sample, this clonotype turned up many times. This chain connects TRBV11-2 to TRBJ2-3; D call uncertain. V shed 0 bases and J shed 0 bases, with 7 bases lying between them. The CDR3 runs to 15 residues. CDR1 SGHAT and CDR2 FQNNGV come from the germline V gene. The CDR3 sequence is CASSLDRSSTDTQYF. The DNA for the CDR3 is TGTGCCAGCAGCTTAGATCGATCTAGCACAGATACGCAGTATTTT.

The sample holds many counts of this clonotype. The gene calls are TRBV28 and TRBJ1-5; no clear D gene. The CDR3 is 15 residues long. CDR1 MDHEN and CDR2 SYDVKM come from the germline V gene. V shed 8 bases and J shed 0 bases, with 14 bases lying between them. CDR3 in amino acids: CASSYTLNSNQPQHF. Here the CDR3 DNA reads TGTGCCAGCTCATACACACTGAATAGCAATCAGCCCCAGCATTTT.

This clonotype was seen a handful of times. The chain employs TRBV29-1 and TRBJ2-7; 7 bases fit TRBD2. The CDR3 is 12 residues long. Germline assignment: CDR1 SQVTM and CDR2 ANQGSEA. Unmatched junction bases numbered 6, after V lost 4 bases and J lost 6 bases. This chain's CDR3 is CSVGTRLGEQYF. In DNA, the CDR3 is TGCAGCGTTGGGACTAGACTGGGCGAGCAGTACTTC.

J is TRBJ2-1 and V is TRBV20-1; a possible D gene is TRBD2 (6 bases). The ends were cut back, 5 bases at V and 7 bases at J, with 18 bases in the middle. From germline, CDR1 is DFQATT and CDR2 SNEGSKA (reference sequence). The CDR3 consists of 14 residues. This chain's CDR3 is CSAALAAMPNEQFF. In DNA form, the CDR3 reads TGCAGTGCTGCCTTAGCGGCGATGCCGAATGAGCAGTTCTTC.

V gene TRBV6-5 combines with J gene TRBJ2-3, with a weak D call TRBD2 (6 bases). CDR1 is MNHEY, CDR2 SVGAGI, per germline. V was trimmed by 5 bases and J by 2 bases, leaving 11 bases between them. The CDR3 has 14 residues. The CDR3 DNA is TGTGCCAGCAGTCGGACTACCTACACAGATACGCAGTATTTT. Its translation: CASSRTTYTDTQYF.

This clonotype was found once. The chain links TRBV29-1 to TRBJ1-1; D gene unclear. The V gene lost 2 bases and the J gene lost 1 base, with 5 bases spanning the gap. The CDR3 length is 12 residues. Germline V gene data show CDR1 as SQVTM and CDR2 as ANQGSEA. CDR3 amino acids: CSVEPKNTEAFF. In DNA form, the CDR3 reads TGCAGCGTTGAACCAAAGAACACTGAAGCTTTCTTT.

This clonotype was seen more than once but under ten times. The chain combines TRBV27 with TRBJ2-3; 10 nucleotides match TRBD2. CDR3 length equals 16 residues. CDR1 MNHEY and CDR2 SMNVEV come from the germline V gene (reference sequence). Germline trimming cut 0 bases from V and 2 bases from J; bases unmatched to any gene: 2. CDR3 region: CASSLSSGRFTDTQYF. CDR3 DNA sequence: TGTGCCAGCAGTTTATCTAGCGGGAGGTTCACAGATACGCAGTATTTT.

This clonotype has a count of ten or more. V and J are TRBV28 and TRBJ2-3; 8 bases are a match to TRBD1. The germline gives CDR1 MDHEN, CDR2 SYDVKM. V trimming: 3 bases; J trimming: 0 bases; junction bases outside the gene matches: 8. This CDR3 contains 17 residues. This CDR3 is CASSFDPGTGSTDTQYF. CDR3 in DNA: TGTGCCAGCAGTTTCGACCCCGGGACAGGTAGCACAGATACGCAGTATTTT.

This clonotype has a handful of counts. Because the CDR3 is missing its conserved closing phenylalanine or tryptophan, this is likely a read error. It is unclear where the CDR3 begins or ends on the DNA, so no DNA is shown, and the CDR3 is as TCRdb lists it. The CDR3: CSARRPPG. This chain connects TRBV20-1 to TRBJ1-2; the tabulated D call, TRBD1, remains unverified against the DNA. Looked up from germline, CDR1 is DFQATT and CDR2 is SNEGSKA (reference sequence). The CDR3 region is 8 residues in length, termini included.

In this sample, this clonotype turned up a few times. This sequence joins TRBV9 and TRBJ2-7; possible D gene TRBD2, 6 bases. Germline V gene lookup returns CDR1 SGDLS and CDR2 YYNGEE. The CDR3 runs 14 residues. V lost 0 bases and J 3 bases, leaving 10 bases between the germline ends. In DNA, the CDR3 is TGTGCCAGCAGCGTAGACGGGAGAGACTACGAGCAGTACTTC. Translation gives CASSVDGRDYEQYF.

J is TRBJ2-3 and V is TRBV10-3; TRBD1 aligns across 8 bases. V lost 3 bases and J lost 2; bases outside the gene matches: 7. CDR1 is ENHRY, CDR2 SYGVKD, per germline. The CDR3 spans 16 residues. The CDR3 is CAISDVLGQVTDTQYF. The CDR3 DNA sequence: TGTGCCATCAGTGATGTATTGGGACAGGTCACAGATACGCAGTATTTT.

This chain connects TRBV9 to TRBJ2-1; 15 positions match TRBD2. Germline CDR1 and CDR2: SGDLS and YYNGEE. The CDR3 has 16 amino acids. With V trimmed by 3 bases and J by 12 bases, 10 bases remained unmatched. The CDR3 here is CASSGGLAGGHLWQFF. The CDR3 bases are TGTGCCAGCAGCGGGGGACTAGCGGGAGGCCACTTGTGGCAGTTCTTC.

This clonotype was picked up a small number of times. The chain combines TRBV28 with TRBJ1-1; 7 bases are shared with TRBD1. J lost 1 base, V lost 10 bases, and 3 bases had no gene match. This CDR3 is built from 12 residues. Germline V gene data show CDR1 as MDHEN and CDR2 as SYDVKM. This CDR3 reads CATRQGNTEAFF. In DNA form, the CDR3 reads TGTGCCACACGACAGGGGAACACTGAAGCTTTCTTT.